Below are 26 T cell receptor beta chains sequenced from a single sample in a study of identical twins. In TCRdb, the 5' RACE reads were re-called with MiXCR into one record per CDR3 protein. Altogether hundreds of thousands of distinct CDR3 sequences are present, 7% to 7.5% being singletons, with the ten largest covering 1.6%. The data were also submitted as part of a second study, on yellow fever vaccine responses in identical twins.

Sequenced sample: PBMCs. Receptors were obtained from a young woman in good health.

In this sample, this clonotype turned up many times. V is TRBV25-1 and J is TRBJ2-3; D gene ambiguous. The V and J ends lost 3 bases and 4 bases respectively, with 5 bases between them. Germline assignment: CDR1 MGHDK and CDR2 SYGVNS. The CDR3 spans 12 residues. CDR3 amino acids: CASSEFADTQYF. The CDR3 bases are TGTGCCAGCAGTGAGTTTGCAGATACGCAGTATTTT.

This clonotype was seen at least ten times. The chain combines TRBV5-1 with TRBJ2-7; unclear D gene. V dropped 1 base and J dropped 6 bases, with 11 bases sitting between them. This CDR3 has 13 residues. Germline CDR1 reads SGHRS; CDR2 reads YFSETQ. The CDR3 coding sequence is TGCGCCAGCAGCTTGCCCAGTTCCCTCGAGCAGTACTTC. It is translated as CASSLPSSLEQYF.

This clonotype was detected many times. The chain has TRBV4-1 and TRBJ1-6; D ambiguous. Trimming left V 4 bases short and J 9 bases short, with 10 bases between. In germline, CDR1 is MGHRA, CDR2 YSYEKL. The CDR3 totals 13 residues. The DNA of the CDR3 is TGCGCCAGCAGCCCCGGATCCGTTTCACCCCTCCACTTT. Amino acid sequence: CASSPGSVSPLHF.

This clonotype was seen at least ten times. V is TRBV28 and J is TRBJ1-5; D is unclear. CDR3 length: 16 amino acids. CDR1 and CDR2 from the germline V gene are MDHEN and SYDVKM. Trimming took off 3 bases at V and 2 bases at J, with 14 bases between the two ends. The CDR3 DNA sequence: TGTGCCAGCAGTTTGGATAGTGTCCCGGGCAATCAGCCCCAGCATTTT. Its translation is CASSLDSVPGNQPQHF.

This chain joins TRBV6-1 and TRBJ2-7; perhaps TRBD2 as D (7 bases). The V gene's germline CDR1 is MNHNS and CDR2 SASEGT. The ends were cut back, 8 bases at V and 6 bases at J, with 20 bases in the middle. CDR3 length: 14 amino acids. Here the CDR3 reads CASGAFGGRPEQYF. Written as DNA, the CDR3 is TGTGCCAGCGGTGCTTTCGGGGGGCGGCCCGAGCAGTACTTC.

This clonotype was seen more than once but under ten times. The chain links TRBV7-2 to TRBJ2-4; 8 bases line up with TRBD2. V lost 4 bases to trimming and J lost 1 base; unmatched junction nucleotides: 6. The CDR3 has 16 amino acids. Germline V gene lookup returns CDR1 SGHTA and CDR2 FQGNSA. The CDR3 nucleotides are TGTGCCAGCAGCTCCCTCGGGGGGGGGGCCAAAAACATTCAGTACTTC. Translation gives CASSSLGGGAKNIQYF.

This clonotype was recorded many times. The chain has TRBV4-1 and TRBJ1-6; a possible D gene is TRBD1 (5 bases). V dropped 2 bases and J dropped 4 bases, with 15 bases sitting between them. Looked up from germline, CDR1 is MGHRA and CDR2 is YSYEKL. The CDR3 sequence is 17 residues long. CDR3 protein: CASSQSTTEYYNSPLHF. The CDR3 nucleotides read TGCGCCAGCAGCCAAAGTACGACAGAGTATTATAATTCACCCCTCCACTTT.

The chain couples TRBV19 to TRBJ1-5; possibly TRBD1 for D (6 bases). The V gene lost 5 bases and the J gene lost 1 base, with 15 bases spanning the gap. The germline gives CDR1 LNHDA, CDR2 SQIVND (reference sequence). The CDR3 spans 16 residues. The CDR3 sequence: CASSPSWGASNQPQHF. The CDR3 DNA reads TGTGCCAGTAGTCCATCATGGGGGGCGAGCAATCAGCCCCAGCATTTT.

J is TRBJ2-1 and V is TRBV12-3 or TRBV12-4; TRBD2 aligns across 12 bases. The length of the CDR3 is 16 residues. The V gene end was trimmed by 5 bases and the J gene end by 6 bases; junction bases not matched to a gene: 8. The CDR3 coding sequence is TGTGCCAGCAGTCCGCGAGGACTAGCGGGATTCAATGAGCAGTTCTTC. Amino acids: CASSPRGLAGFNEQFF.

This clonotype was observed many times. V usage is TRBV7-8 and J usage is TRBJ2-5; the D is unclear. The ends were cut back, 1 base at V and 4 bases at J, with 19 bases in the middle. The CDR3 runs to 17 residues. In germline, CDR1 is SGHVS, CDR2 FQNEAQ. For the CDR3, the DNA is TGTGCCAGCAGCTTAGAGATTTTGGGCTCTACCACAGAGACCCAGTACTTC. It is translated as CASSLEILGSTTETQYF.

This clonotype has more than one count but fewer than ten. The CDR3 sequence: CSARPGDADTQYF. The CDR3 DNA is TGCAGTGCCCGCCCGGGAGACGCAGATACGCAGTATTTT. The V call is TRBV20-1, the J call TRBJ2-3, with D perhaps TRBD2 (6 bases). The V gene's germline CDR1 is DFQATT and CDR2 SNEGSKA (reference sequence). The CDR3 is made up of 13 amino acids. Trimming shortened V by 6 bases and J by 4 bases, and 14 bases separated the two germline ends.

V is TRBV3-1 and J is TRBJ2-7; 7 nucleotides match TRBD1. V lost 3 bases and J lost 3; bases outside the gene matches: 5. The germline gives CDR1 LGHDT, CDR2 YNNKEL (reference sequence). CDR3 length: 14 amino acids. CDR3 sequence: CASSHRQGVYEQYF. The CDR3 DNA sequence: TGTGCCAGCAGCCATCGACAGGGAGTCTACGAGCAGTACTTC.

This clonotype was counted at least ten times. V usage is TRBV3-1 and J usage is TRBJ2-1; possibly TRBD2 for D (6 bases). Per germline, CDR1 LGHDT and CDR2 YNNKEL (reference sequence). V was cut by 1 base and J by 6 bases, with 16 bases left in between. The CDR3 contains 16 residues. The CDR3 loop is CASSQVSGLHGNEQFF. The CDR3, as DNA: TGTGCCAGCAGCCAAGTTTCGGGACTCCATGGCAATGAGCAGTTCTTC.

A word on this clonotype: A much larger clone differs by one base, so this may be a read error. The chain carries TRBV6-1 and TRBJ1-6; 10 positions match TRBD1. CDR1 MNHNS and CDR2 SASEGT come from the germline V gene. Germline trimming cut 4 bases from V and 11 bases from J; bases unmatched to any gene: 11. The CDR3 runs 16 residues. DNA for the CDR3: TGTGCCAGCAGTGGTGACAGGGGGCTGGGCGGAACACCCCTCCACTTT. Translation: CASSGDRGLGGTPLHF.

The chain joins TRBV15 to TRBJ2-1; D is possibly TRBD1 or TRBD2 (5 bases each). Germline V lookup: CDR1 LNHNV, CDR2 YYDKDF (reference sequence). V dropped 0 bases and J dropped 4 bases, with 13 bases sitting between them. CDR3 length equals 16 residues. CDR3 region: CATSRDGGGAYNEQFF. The CDR3 DNA reads as TGTGCCACCAGCAGAGATGGTGGGGGTGCTTACAATGAGCAGTTCTTC.

The table lists this clonotype with a few counts. The chain has TRBV5-1 and TRBJ2-5; D is undetermined. The ends were cut back, 0 bases at V and 5 bases at J, with 11 bases in the middle. CDR1 and CDR2 from the germline V gene are SGHRS and YFSETQ. The CDR3 consists of 14 residues. DNA for the CDR3: TGCGCCAGCAGCTTGGAGGGTTGGAAGGAGACCCAGTACTTC. Translation: CASSLEGWKETQYF.

This chain uses TRBV5-1 with TRBJ2-1; either TRBD1 or TRBD2 may fit D (5 bases each). Per germline, CDR1 SGHRS and CDR2 YFSETQ. Trimming stripped 2 bases from V and 7 bases from J, with 16 bases between. The CDR3 covers 15 residues. CDR3 protein: CASSLASREGNEQFF. The CDR3 nucleotides read TGCGCCAGCAGCTTAGCGAGCAGAGAGGGGAATGAGCAGTTCTTC.

The rearrangement uses TRBV5-1 and TRBJ1-1; D remains ambiguous. Germline-derived CDR1 and CDR2 are SGHRS and YFSETQ. This CDR3 contains 13 residues. Trimming shortened V by 2 bases and J by 7 bases, and 12 bases separated the two germline ends. The CDR3 nucleotides are TGCGCCAGCAGCTTCTCCAGACAAAATGAAGCTTTCTTT. Its protein product is CASSFSRQNEAFF.

There are a few counts of this clonotype. V gene TRBV24-1 combines with J gene TRBJ2-5; no reliable D call. This CDR3 region has 13 residues. Per germline, CDR1 KGHDR and CDR2 SFDVKD. V dropped 4 bases and J dropped 4 bases, with 9 bases sitting between them. The CDR3 reads CATSEGQLETQYF. CDR3 nucleotides: TGTGCCACCAGTGAAGGTCAGCTAGAGACCCAGTACTTC.

This clonotype was observed many times. The chain joins TRBV12-3 or TRBV12-4 to TRBJ2-3; possibly TRBD1 for D (5 bases). This CDR3 comprises 14 residues. V shed 1 base and J shed 5 bases, with 10 bases lying between them. The CDR3 bases are TGTGCCAGCAGTTTAGGGGGCCCCTTAGATACGCAGTATTTT. It yields the protein CASSLGGPLDTQYF.

At least ten counts were recorded for this clonotype. This chain uses TRBV10-3 with TRBJ2-3; D gene ambiguous. V lost 7 bases to trimming and J lost 0 bases, with 14 bases between them. Germline V lookup: CDR1 ENHRY, CDR2 SYGVKD. The CDR3 extends over 15 amino acids. The CDR3 is CAIKRSASSTDTQYF. Written as DNA, the CDR3 is TGTGCCATCAAGAGGAGCGCCTCTAGCACAGATACGCAGTATTTT.

This clonotype was seen only a few times. The J gene is TRBJ1-1, the V gene TRBV6-5, with no clear D. The CDR3 covers 13 residues. Germline values: CDR1 MNHEY, CDR2 SVGAGI. V lost 1 base and J lost 2, with 5 bases in between. The CDR3 nucleotides are TGTGCCAGCAGTTACTGGGGTAACACTGAAGCTTTCTTT. It codes for CASSYWGNTEAFF.

V and J are TRBV10-3 and TRBJ1-2; the D is unclear. Trimming took off 3 bases at V and 3 bases at J, with 8 bases between the two ends. This CDR3 is 13 amino acids long. The germline CDR1 and CDR2 sequences are ENHRY and SYGVKD. The CDR3 protein is CAISDPQDYGYTF. The CDR3 DNA reads TGTGCCATCAGTGATCCACAAGACTATGGCTACACCTTC.

The chain joins TRBV7-3 to TRBJ2-1, with 9 bases matching TRBD1. Losses at the gene ends were 5 bases for V and 9 bases for J; bases not matched to a gene: 2. CDR1 is SGHTA, CDR2 FQGTGA, per germline. This CDR3 is built from 12 residues. The CDR3 here is CASSEQGAEQFF. As DNA, the CDR3 is TGTGCCAGCAGCGAACAGGGGGCTGAGCAGTTCTTC.

This clonotype has at least ten counts. This rearrangement joins TRBV18 to TRBJ2-5; no definite D call. Germline CDR1 is KGHSH and CDR2 is LQKENI. The CDR3 is made up of 15 amino acids. With 1 base removed from V and 5 bases from J, the gap between germline ends came to 14 bases. This chain's CDR3 is CASSPLGHRGETQYF. The DNA of the CDR3 is TGTGCCAGCTCACCACTCGGGCACCGAGGCGAGACCCAGTACTTC.

This clonotype was seen at least ten times. The gene calls are TRBV20-1 and TRBJ2-1, with 13 positions matching TRBD2. Trimming cost V 4 bases and J 7 bases; bases outside gene matches: 10. The CDR3 runs 16 residues. Per germline, CDR1 DFQATT and CDR2 SNEGSKA (reference sequence). The CDR3 DNA sequence: TGCAGTGCTACCCTCGGACTAGCGGGAGCCGGGAATGAGCAGTTCTTC. It yields the protein CSATLGLAGAGNEQFF.